This TCR beta chain was identified during a study of beta chain features in type 1 diabetes. Background on the study: Sorted cells, some 110,000,000 in number, were examined across all samples.

The authors reverse transcribed all of the isolated RNA, so sequencing captured expressed TCRB transcripts. Repertoires were generated with immunoSEQ multiplex PCR, while TCRdb's copy carries only in-frame clones and drops some. The sample holds roughly 140,000 clones; 9% to 12% are singletons and the top ten take around 0.48%. About 100 mL of blood, on average, came from one heparinised draw per donor. Cell sorting via CD45RO/CCR7/CD25/CD127/CD95/CD27 was performed to obtain CD4+ naive, central memory, regulatory and stem cell-like memory cells. Study-level findings and limits: Type 1 diabetes patients had TCRB CDR3s that were shorter (moderately but significantly so) in all four CD4+ subsets.

J gave up 8 bases and V 7 bases, and 9 bases lay outside the gene matches. CDR1 is SQVTM, CDR2 ANQGSEA, per germline. The CDR3 covers 13 residues. The sample holds a few counts of this clone. Its antigen is as yet unknown. Material: central memory CD4+ T cells from blood. The V gene is TRBV29-1, the J gene TRBJ2-1; 9 bases align to TRBD1. The source of this sequence is a man aged 25-40 years with type 1 diabetes. CDR3: CSATGTGLDEQFF. The CDR3, as DNA: TGCAGCGCCACCGGGACAGGGCTGGATGAGCAGTTCTTC.